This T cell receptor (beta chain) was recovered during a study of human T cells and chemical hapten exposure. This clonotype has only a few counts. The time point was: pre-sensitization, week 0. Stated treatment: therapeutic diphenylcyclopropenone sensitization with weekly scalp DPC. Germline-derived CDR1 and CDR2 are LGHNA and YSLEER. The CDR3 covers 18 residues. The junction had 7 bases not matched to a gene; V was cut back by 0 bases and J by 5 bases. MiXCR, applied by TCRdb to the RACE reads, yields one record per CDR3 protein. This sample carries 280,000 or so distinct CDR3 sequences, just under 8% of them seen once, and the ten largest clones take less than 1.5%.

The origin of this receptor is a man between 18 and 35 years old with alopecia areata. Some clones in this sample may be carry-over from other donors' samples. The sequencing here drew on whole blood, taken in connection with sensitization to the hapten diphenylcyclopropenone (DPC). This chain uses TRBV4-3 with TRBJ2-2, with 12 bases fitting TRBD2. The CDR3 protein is CASSQDRLAGASTGELFF. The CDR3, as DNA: TGCGCCAGCAGCCAAGATCGACTAGCGGGGGCCTCGACCGGGGAGCTGTTTTTT.